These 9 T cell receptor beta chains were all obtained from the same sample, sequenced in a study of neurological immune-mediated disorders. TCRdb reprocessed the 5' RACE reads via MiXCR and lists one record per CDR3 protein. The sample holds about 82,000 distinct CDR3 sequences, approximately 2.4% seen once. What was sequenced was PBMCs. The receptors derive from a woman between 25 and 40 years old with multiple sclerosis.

The CDR3 protein is CSARALNTGFYEQFF. The CDR3 DNA reads as TGCAGTGCTAGAGCCCTCAACACAGGGTTCTATGAGCAGTTCTTC. This rearrangement joins TRBV20-1 to TRBJ2-1; possible D gene TRBD1, 6 bases. The length of the CDR3 is 15 residues. The ends were cut back, 1 base at V and 8 bases at J, with 18 bases in the middle. CDR1 is DFQATT and CDR2 is SNEGSKA in the germline V gene (reference sequence).

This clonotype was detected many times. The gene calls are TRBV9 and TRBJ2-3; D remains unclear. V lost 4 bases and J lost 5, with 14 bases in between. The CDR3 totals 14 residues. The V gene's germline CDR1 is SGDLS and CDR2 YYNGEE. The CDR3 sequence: CASSSRTGRDTQYF. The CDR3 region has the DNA TGTGCCAGCAGCTCTCGGACCGGGCGAGATACGCAGTATTTT.

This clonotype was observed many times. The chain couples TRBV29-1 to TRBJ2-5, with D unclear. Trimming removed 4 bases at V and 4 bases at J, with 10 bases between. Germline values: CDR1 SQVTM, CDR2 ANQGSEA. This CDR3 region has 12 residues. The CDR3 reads CSVGANRETQYF. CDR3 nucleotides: TGCAGCGTTGGGGCTAACCGAGAGACCCAGTACTTC.

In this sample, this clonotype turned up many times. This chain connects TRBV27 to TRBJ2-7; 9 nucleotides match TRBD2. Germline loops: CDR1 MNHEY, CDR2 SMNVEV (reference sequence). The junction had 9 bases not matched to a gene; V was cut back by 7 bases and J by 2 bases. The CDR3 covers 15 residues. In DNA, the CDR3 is TGTGCCAGCACCCCTAGCGGGGAGAGGGCCTACGAGCAGTACTTC. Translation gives CASTPSGERAYEQYF.

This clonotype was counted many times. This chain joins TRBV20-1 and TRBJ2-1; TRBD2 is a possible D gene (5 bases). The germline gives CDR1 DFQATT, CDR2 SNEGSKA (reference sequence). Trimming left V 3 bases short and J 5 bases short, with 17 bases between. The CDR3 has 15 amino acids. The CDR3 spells CSARSGSRENNEQFF. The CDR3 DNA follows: TGCAGTGCTAGGTCGGGGAGCCGGGAAAACAATGAGCAGTTCTTC.

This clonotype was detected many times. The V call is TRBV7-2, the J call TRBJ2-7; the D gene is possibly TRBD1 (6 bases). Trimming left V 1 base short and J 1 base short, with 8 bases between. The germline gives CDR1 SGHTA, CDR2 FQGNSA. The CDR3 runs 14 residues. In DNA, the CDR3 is TGTGCCAGCAGCTTAGTAGGGGGATCCTACGAGCAGTACTTC. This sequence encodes CASSLVGGSYEQYF.

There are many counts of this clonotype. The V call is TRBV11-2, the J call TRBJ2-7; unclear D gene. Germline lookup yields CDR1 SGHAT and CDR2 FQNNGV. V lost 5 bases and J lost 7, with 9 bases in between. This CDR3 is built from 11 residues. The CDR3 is CASSPSREQYF. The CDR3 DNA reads TGTGCCAGCAGCCCCAGTCGGGAGCAGTACTTC.

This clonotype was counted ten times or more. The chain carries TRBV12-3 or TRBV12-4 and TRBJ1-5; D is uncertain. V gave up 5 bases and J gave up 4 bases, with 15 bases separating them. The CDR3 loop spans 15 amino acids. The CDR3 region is CASSQTSPANQPQHF. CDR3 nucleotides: TGTGCCAGCAGTCAGACGTCCCCGGCTAATCAGCCCCAGCATTTT.

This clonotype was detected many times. Here the CDR3 reads CATSRDQGAETQYF. The DNA of the CDR3 is TGTGCCACCAGCAGAGATCAGGGAGCAGAGACCCAGTACTTC. J is TRBJ2-5 and V is TRBV15; D is perhaps TRBD1 or TRBD2 (5 bases each). Trimming removed 0 bases from V and 4 bases from J, with 9 bases in between. The CDR3 spans 14 residues. Germline values: CDR1 LNHNV, CDR2 YYDKDF (reference sequence). The full variable domain, completed using reference TRBV15 and TRBJ2-5, is DAMVIQNPRYQVTQFGKPVTLSCSQTLNHNVMYWYQQKSSQAPKLLFHYYDKDFNNEADTPDNFQSRRPNTSFCFLDIRSPGLGDTAMYLCATSRDQGAETQYFGPGTRLLVL.